The rows below give T cell receptor beta chains drawn from one sample of a study of PD-L1 blockade in urothelial cancer. Method: immunoSEQ multiplex PCR; TCRdb's copy keeps in-frame clones and lacks some. Here the sample spans around 62,000 clones, around nine tenths being singletons. This specimen was PBMCs, taken around atezolizumab (anti-PD-L1) treatment. These receptors were taken from a man in his 60s with urothelial cancer. Each CDR3 is given with its conserved first and last residue. The D gene is left open where the match is weak.

>TRBD1|TRBV29-1|TRBJ1-1
CSASTGGNTEAFF
>.|TRBV4-2|TRBJ1-6
CASSRGQVGSFFDNSPLHF
>TRBD1|TRBV28|TRBJ2-1
CASNGGQGFNEQFF
>.|TRBV27|TRBJ1-1
CASSLLPSGRSLTEAFF
>TRBD2|TRBV29-1|TRBJ2-7
CSVESREGTYEQYF
>TRBD1|TRBV6-1|TRBJ2-3
CASSEQTGLTDTQYF
>TRBD2|TRBV27|TRBJ2-7
CASSLSSPASGRRYEQYF
>TRBD1|TRBV6-6|TRBJ1-2
CASRSGQGPHGYTF
>.|TRBV5-1|TRBJ2-4
CASSLESGLVNIQYF
>TRBD2|TRBV10-3|TRBJ2-3
CAIGLAGEDTQYF
>.|TRBV19|TRBJ1-5
CASSIQGRQPQHF
>TRBD1|TRBV27|TRBJ2-7
CASSGQGISYEQYF
>TRBD2|TRBV11-3|TRBJ2-5
CASSPGLAGQETQYF
>.|TRBV7-3|TRBJ2-2
CASSLGQNTGELFF
>TRBD1|TRBV30|TRBJ1-6
CAWTMDRESSPLHF
>TRBD1|TRBV6-5|TRBJ1-3
CASSRTGGSNTIYF
>.|TRBV5-1|TRBJ2-3
CASSFWTPGDTQYF
>TRBD1|TRBV9|TRBJ1-1
CASSPRQGGAAFF
>.|TRBV27|TRBJ1-5
CASSWQYSNQPQHF
>TRBD1|TRBV6-5|TRBJ1-1
CASSYGTGVMNTEAFF
>.|TRBV5-1|TRBJ1-4
CASSLGPAGNEKLFF
>TRBD1|TRBV30|TRBJ1-2
CAFGTGVLYGYTF
>.|TRBV7-2|TRBJ2-7
CASSRSGENYEQYF
>TRBD1|TRBV6-1|TRBJ2-7
CASRAPGQNSYEQYF
>.|TRBV11-3|TRBJ2-7
CASSQPLAHSYEQYF
>TRBD1|TRBV11-3|TRBJ1-3
CASSLDGTGLRNTIYF
>.|TRBV30|TRBJ2-2
CAWSGNGELFF
>.|TRBV19|TRBJ1-5
CASSIARGGNQPQHF
>.|TRBV5-4|TRBJ1-4
CASSLDTGSEKLFF
>.|TRBV2|TRBJ1-5
CASTTRDDQPQHF
>TRBD1|TRBV30|TRBJ1-3
CAWSRDRFSGNTIYF
>.|TRBV6-1|TRBJ2-5
CASRSVETQYF
>.|TRBV30|TRBJ2-7
CAWSPDSYYEQYF
>TRBD2|TRBV7-2|TRBJ2-1
CASSLGGRIDEQFF
>.|TRBV28|TRBJ1-1
CAIGGAKNTEAFF
>TRBD1|TRBV18|TRBJ2-7
CASSFSGTDSYEQYF